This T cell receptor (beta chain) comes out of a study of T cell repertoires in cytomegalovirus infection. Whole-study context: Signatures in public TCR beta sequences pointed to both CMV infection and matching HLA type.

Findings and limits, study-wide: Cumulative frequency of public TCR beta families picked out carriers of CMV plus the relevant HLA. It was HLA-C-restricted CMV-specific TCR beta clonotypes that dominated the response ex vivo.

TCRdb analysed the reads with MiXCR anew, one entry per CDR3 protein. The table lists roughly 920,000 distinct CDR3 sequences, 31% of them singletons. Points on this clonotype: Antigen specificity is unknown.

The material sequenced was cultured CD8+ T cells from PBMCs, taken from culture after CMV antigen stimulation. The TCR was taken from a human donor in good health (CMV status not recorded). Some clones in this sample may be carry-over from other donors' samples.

CDR3 residues: CASSQDRGGGFGEQFF. The CDR3 bases are TGCGCCAGCAGCCAAGATCGGGGCGGGGGATTCGGTGAGCAGTTCTTC. J is TRBJ2-1 and V is TRBV4-1; 7 nucleotides agree with TRBD2. This CDR3 region has 16 residues. Germline assignment: CDR1 MGHRA and CDR2 YSYEKL. The trim removed 0 bases at V and 9 bases at J, leaving 11 bases unmatched.